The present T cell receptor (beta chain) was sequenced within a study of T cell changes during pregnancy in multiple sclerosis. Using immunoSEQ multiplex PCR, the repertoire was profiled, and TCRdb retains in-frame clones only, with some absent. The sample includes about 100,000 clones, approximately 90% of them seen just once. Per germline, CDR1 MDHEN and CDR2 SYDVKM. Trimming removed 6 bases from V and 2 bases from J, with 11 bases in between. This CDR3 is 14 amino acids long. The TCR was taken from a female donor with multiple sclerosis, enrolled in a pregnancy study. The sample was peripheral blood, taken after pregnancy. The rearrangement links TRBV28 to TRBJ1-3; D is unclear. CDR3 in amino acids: CASRSLPPGNTIYF. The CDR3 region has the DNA TGTGCCAGCAGATCCCTCCCTCCTGGAAACACCATATATTTT.